Listed below are T cell receptor beta chains from one sample, sequenced in a study of blood T cell repertoires in COVID-19. This table comes from immunoSEQ multiplex PCR, and its TCRdb copy is limited to in-frame clones, with some not included. Here the sample spans 85,000 to 130,000 clones, 70% to 75% being singletons. The sample taken for sequencing was peripheral blood. Receptor source: a human donor with acute or convalescent COVID-19. The donor label of this sample is uncertain. CDR3s include the opening cysteine and the closing phenylalanine or tryptophan. D genes are given only for firm matches. A row's size may be missing; if present it is once, few, many or a size class.

-	TRBD1	TRBJ1-2	TRBV3-1/TRBV3-2	TGTGCCAGCAGCCATCCGGGACAGGGGGCTCAGGGCTACACCTTC	CASSHPGQGAQGYTF
-	-	TRBJ1-6	TRBV15	TGTGCCACCAGAGAAGCAGGGTGGGCTAATTCACCCCTCCACTTT	CATREAGWANSPLHF
many	-	TRBJ1-5	TRBV6-1	TGTGCCAGCAGTGAAGCGGGGGGTCCCAATCAGCCCCAGCATTTT	CASSEAGGPNQPQHF
-	TRBD2	TRBJ2-7	TRBV10-3	TGTGCCATCAGTGAAGAGGGAGGGTCCGGGGAGCAGTACTTC	CAISEEGGSGEQYF
-	TRBD1	TRBJ1-2	TRBV7-2	TGTGCCAGCAGCTTAAACAGGGGAACCTATGGCTACACCTTC	CASSLNRGTYGYTF
-	-	TRBJ1-6	TRBV7-6	TGTGCCAGCAGCTTAGCGGCAGGTGTTAATTCACCCCTCCACTTT	CASSLAAGVNSPLHF
-	TRBD2	TRBJ2-5	TRBV9	TGTGCCAGCAGCGTAGGTGTCGGGGGGTATGGGACCCAGTACTTC	CASSVGVGGYGTQYF
few	-	TRBJ1-2	TRBV6-2/TRBV6-3	TGTGCCAGCAGTTACCGGAGGCCGAACTATGGCTACACCTTC	CASSYRRPNYGYTF
-	-	TRBJ2-7	TRBV4-2	TGTGCCAGCAGCCAAGAAAGGGCAGGGGACAACTACGAGCAGTACTTC	CASSQERAGDNYEQYF
-	-	TRBJ2-1	TRBV29-1	TGCAGCGTTCGGGACAATGAGCAGTTCTTC	CSVRDNEQFF
once	-	TRBJ1-2	TRBV2	TGTGCCAGCAGCCCCGGGAGGCCCCAGGCATACACCTTC	CASSPGRPQAYTF
-	TRBD1	TRBJ1-5	TRBV5-6	TGTGCCAGCAGCTCACAGGGGACTTTTCAGCCCCAGCATTTT	CASSSQGTFQPQHF
-	-	TRBJ2-2	TRBV5-1	TGCGCCAGCAGCCCGGGACACATGAACACCGGGGAGCTGTTTTTT	CASSPGHMNTGELFF
few	-	TRBJ2-3	TRBV3-1/TRBV3-2	TGTGCCAGCAGCCAACTACGGGGGGATACGCAGTATTTT	CASSQLRGDTQYF